This T cell receptor beta chain comes out of a study of blood T cell repertoires in COVID-19. As for the study in general: COVID-19 samples collected from the United States, Italy and Spain covered acute and convalescent phases.

Profiled with immunoSEQ multiplex PCR; TCRdb holds only in-frame clones, not every one. The sample contains approximately 200,000 clones, about 88% of which appear only once. This sequence originates from a woman in her twenties or thirties who had been exposed to COVID-19. Material for sequencing was PBMCs or T cells enriched from blood (not recorded which).

The CDR3 region is CASSFGWPYGYTF. The CDR3 DNA follows: TGTGCCAGCAGTTTTGGTTGGCCCTATGGCTACACCTTC. This rearrangement joins TRBV12-3 or TRBV12-4 to TRBJ1-2; D ambiguous. Trimming removed 3 bases from V and 4 bases from J, with 9 bases in between. The CDR3 totals 13 residues.